These T cell receptor beta chains were read from a single sample in a study of shared clonotypes between healthy human individuals. TCRdb keeps only in-frame clones here, not all; method: immunoSEQ multiplex PCR. The sample contains 2 million to 2.5 million clones, just over 90% of which appear only once. The source material was naive CD4+ T cells from PBMCs. Source of these receptors: a young man in good health. Some clones in this sample may be carry-over from other donors' samples. The CDR3 runs from the conserved cysteine through the conserved F or W. D genes are given only for firm matches. Clone size appears in some rows only: once, few, many, or a class for an expanded clone.

size,D,V,J,CDR3,DNA
-,TRBD2,TRBV29-1,TRBJ2-1,CSGRTSGSQSSYNEQFF,TGCAGCGGACGGACTAGCGGGAGTCAAAGCTCCTACAATGAGCAGTTCTTC
-,-,TRBV6-6,TRBJ2-2,CAATRLDTGELFF,TGTGCCGCAACCAGGTTGGACACCGGGGAGCTGTTTTTT
-,-,TRBV20-1,TRBJ1-2,CSAAKGGYTF,TGCAGTGCTGCAAAGGGAGGCTACACCTTC
-,-,TRBV30,TRBJ2-6,CAWSLTGYLGFGANVLTF,TGTGCCTGGAGCCTCACAGGGTATTTAGGCTTTGGGGCCAACGTCCTGACTTTC
-,-,TRBV6-5,TRBJ2-5,CASTQPRQQQETQYF,TGTGCCAGCACCCAACCCCGGCAGCAACAAGAGACCCAGTACTTC
-,-,TRBV27,TRBJ2-1,CASSLDGRTYNEQFF,TGTGCCAGCAGTTTGGACGGGCGGACCTACAATGAGCAGTTCTTC
-,-,TRBV2,TRBJ2-7,CASSGLPFKQYF,TGTGCCAGCAGTGGGCTACCTTTTAAGCAGTACTTC
-,TRBD2,TRBV14,TRBJ2-1,CASSQAGLAGGYNEQFF,TGTGCCAGCAGCCAAGCCGGACTAGCGGGGGGCTACAATGAGCAGTTCTTC
-,TRBD1,TRBV10-2,TRBJ2-7,CASTGTGFYEQYF,TGCGCCAGCACCGGGACAGGGTTTTACGAGCAGTACTTC
-,-,TRBV5-1,TRBJ2-1,CASSFPQGGRYNEQFF,TGCGCCAGCAGCTTCCCCCAGGGAGGCAGATACAATGAGCAGTTCTTC
once,-,TRBV7-2,TRBJ1-1,CASSFYWRGGTAPEAFF,TGTGCCAGCAGCTTCTATTGGAGGGGGGGCACCGCTCCTGAAGCTTTCTTT
-,TRBD1,TRBV5-6,TRBJ2-7,CASSLVRGPYEQYF,TGTGCCAGCAGCCTTGTAAGGGGGCCGTACGAGCAGTACTTC
-,-,TRBV20-1,TRBJ2-1,CSDQSYNEQFF,TGCAGTGATCAATCTTACAATGAGCAGTTCTTC
once,-,TRBV15,TRBJ1-1,CATSRILQAGTEAFF,TGTGCCACCAGCAGGATCCTACAGGCTGGCACTGAAGCTTTCTTT
once,TRBD1,TRBV6-5,TRBJ1-4,CASRRTGVTEKLFF,TGTGCCAGCAGGAGGACAGGGGTTACTGAAAAACTGTTTTTT
-,TRBD2,TRBV7-2,TRBJ2-3,CASSSWWREVDTQYF,TGTGCCAGCAGCTCATGGTGGCGGGAGGTTGATACGCAGTATTTT
-,TRBD2,TRBV5-1,TRBJ2-3,CASSSNSGRATDTQYF,TGCGCCAGCAGCTCTAATAGCGGGAGGGCCACAGATACGCAGTATTTT
once,-,TRBV5-6,TRBJ1-4,CASSPGAPPGNEKLFF,TGTGCCAGCAGCCCGGGGGCCCCCCCGGGGAATGAAAAACTGTTTTTT
-,-,TRBV5-4,TRBJ2-2,CASSRDTGELFF,TGTGCCAGCAGCCGAGACACCGGGGAGCTGTTTTTT
-,-,TRBV4-2,TRBJ2-1,CASSQGSNGVNEQFF,TGTGCCAGCAGCCAAGGAAGCAATGGCGTCAATGAGCAGTTCTTC
-,-,TRBV6-5,TRBJ2-7,CASSFKYTRPLHEQYF,TGTGCCAGCAGTTTCAAATACACTCGCCCCCTCCACGAGCAGTACTTC
-,TRBD1,TRBV28,TRBJ2-1,CASSRQGTGIHEQFF,TGTGCCAGCAGTAGACAAGGGACAGGGATCCATGAGCAGTTCTTC
few,-,TRBV7-3,TRBJ1-2,CASTRVGYGYTF,TGTGCCAGCACCAGGGTGGGCTATGGCTACACCTTC
-,-,TRBV20-1,TRBJ1-2,CSAEGLGGYTF,TGCAGTGCTGAGGGGCTGGGTGGCTACACCTTC
-,TRBD1,TRBV5-1,TRBJ2-5,CASSVGQGEETQYF,TGCGCCAGCAGCGTAGGACAGGGCGAGGAGACCCAGTACTTC
-,-,TRBV5-1,TRBJ1-4,CASTMDSSEERLFF,TGCGCCAGCACCATGGACAGTTCAGAAGAACGACTGTTTTTT
-,-,TRBV5-4,TRBJ2-7,CASSLRFSYEQYF,TGTGCCAGCAGCTTGCGGTTCTCCTACGAGCAGTACTTC
-,TRBD2,TRBV9,TRBJ2-3,CASSVAAGGPPDTQYF,TGTGCCAGCAGCGTAGCGGCGGGAGGGCCCCCAGATACGCAGTATTTT
-,TRBD1,TRBV9,TRBJ1-4,CASSVQGGSPNEKLFF,TGTGCCAGCAGCGTACAAGGGGGCTCACCTAATGAAAAACTGTTTTTT
-,TRBD1,TRBV6-6,TRBJ1-5,CASSPTGEQPQHF,TGTGCCAGCAGCCCAACAGGGGAACAGCCCCAGCATTTT
-,-,TRBV6-6,TRBJ1-4,CASSYRGPNEKLFF,TGTGCCAGCAGTTACCGTGGACCTAATGAAAAACTGTTTTTT
-,-,TRBV23-1,TRBJ1-1,CASSKQGSPDTEAFF,TGCGCCAGCAGTAAACAGGGTAGTCCGGACACTGAAGCTTTCTTT
-,-,TRBV11-2,TRBJ2-5,CASSSWTAKETQYF,TGTGCCAGCAGCTCATGGACAGCCAAAGAGACCCAGTACTTC
-,TRBD1,TRBV6-6,TRBJ1-2,CASSYGDSGLGYTF,TGTGCCAGCAGTTATGGGGACAGCGGTCTTGGCTACACCTTC
-,TRBD2,TRBV11-3,TRBJ2-3,CASSLAGGPTDTQYF,TGTGCCAGCAGCTTAGCGGGAGGGCCAACAGATACGCAGTATTTT
-,TRBD2,TRBV9,TRBJ2-5,CASSLGLAGVETQYF,TGTGCCAGCAGCTTGGGACTAGCGGGAGTTGAGACCCAGTACTTC
-,-,TRBV7-9,TRBJ2-4,CASSLGSGQGIDIQYF,TGTGCCAGCAGCTTAGGGTCAGGGCAGGGGATAGACATTCAGTACTTC
-,-,TRBV28,TRBJ2-1,CASSSLTSNEQFF,TGTGCCAGCAGTTCCTTAACGTCTAATGAGCAGTTCTTC
-,TRBD1,TRBV28,TRBJ1-4,CASSQQTGAVNEKLFF,TGTGCCAGCAGCCAACAAACAGGGGCGGTCAATGAAAAACTGTTTTTT
once,TRBD2,TRBV7-6,TRBJ2-7,CASSQTSGSSYEQYF,TGTGCCAGCAGCCAGACTAGCGGTAGCTCCTACGAGCAGTACTTC
once,-,TRBV11-3,TRBJ1-4,CASSLEGQVRTNEKLFF,TGTGCCAGCAGCTTAGAGGGGCAGGTGCGGACTAATGAAAAACTGTTTTTT
once,-,TRBV2,TRBJ1-2,CASSDQGNGYTF,TGTGCCAGCAGTGACCAGGGTAATGGCTACACCTTC
-,TRBD1,TRBV15,TRBJ1-3,CATSLKGAVGVIGSGNTIYF,TGTGCCACCTCCCTGAAGGGGGCGGTTGGCGTAATTGGCTCTGGAAACACCATATATTTT
-,TRBD2,TRBV5-5,TRBJ2-7,CASSSGLAGLYEQYF,TGTGCCAGCAGCTCCGGACTAGCGGGGCTCTACGAGCAGTACTTC
-,-,TRBV28,TRBJ2-3,CASSDGGQPQDTQYF,TGTGCCAGCAGTGATGGCGGGCAACCCCAAGATACGCAGTATTTT
-,TRBD1,TRBV7-2,TRBJ2-7,CASSYGTGLVEQYF,TGTGCCAGCAGCTATGGGACAGGGCTTGTCGAGCAGTACTTC
-,-,TRBV7-2,TRBJ1-2,CASSPRRRAANYGYTF,TGTGCCAGCAGCCCGAGGAGGAGGGCAGCTAACTATGGCTACACCTTC
-,-,TRBV9,TRBJ2-1,CASSVATFGDNEQFF,TGTGCCAGCAGCGTAGCTACATTCGGGGACAATGAGCAGTTCTTC
-,-,TRBV18,TRBJ1-1,CASSQGPGDTEAFF,TGTGCCAGCTCACAGGGGCCTGGGGACACTGAAGCTTTCTTT
-,-,TRBV18,TRBJ1-5,CASSPQHLLRGDQPQHF,TGTGCCAGCTCACCGCAACACCTTCTACGGGGGGATCAGCCCCAGCATTTT
-,-,TRBV11-3,TRBJ2-5,CASSLDGGSQYF,TGTGCCAGCAGCTTAGATGGGGGGTCCCAGTACTTC
-,TRBD2,TRBV4-3,TRBJ2-2,CASSYRVGLAGGEDTGELFF,TGCGCCAGCAGCTATAGAGTGGGACTAGCGGGAGGAGAGGACACCGGGGAGCTGTTTTTT
-,-,TRBV6-1,TRBJ2-1,CANPGPQADEQFF,TGTGCCAACCCGGGTCCACAGGCGGATGAGCAGTTCTTC
-,-,TRBV19,TRBJ2-5,CAAYGGGETQYF,TGTGCCGCCTACGGTGGGGGAGAGACCCAGTACTTC
-,-,TRBV7-2,TRBJ1-2,CASSEASGYTF,TGTGCCAGCAGCGAGGCAAGTGGCTACACCTTC